This T cell receptor beta chain was sequenced during a study of T-cell reconstitution after alpha-beta-depleted transplantation in children. The V gene end was trimmed by 2 bases and the J gene end by 0 bases; junction bases not matched to a gene: 5. The CDR3 loop spans 16 amino acids. Germline V gene data show CDR1 as SGDLS and CDR2 as YYNGEE. Researchers prepared the TCRbeta library using unique molecular identifiers, the study reports. One entry per CDR3 protein results from TCRdb running MiXCR on the PCR reads. This sample yields a few hundred thousand distinct CDR3 sequences, of which approximately 30% are seen a single time; approximately 33% belongs to the top ten.

The chain carries TRBV9 and TRBJ2-1; the match to TRBD1 covers 7 bases. The receptor was derived from a boy under two years old with Wiskott-Aldrich syndrome, due to receive a stem cell transplant. The source material was PBMCs, sampled before TCRalphabeta/CD19-depleted stem cell transplant. The CDR3 sequence: CASSVAGGSSYNEQFF. CDR3 sequence (DNA): TGTGCCAGCAGCGTGGCAGGGGGAAGCTCCTACAATGAGCAGTTCTTC. The complete variable domain, with remaining parts taken from reference TRBV9 and TRBJ2-1, reads DSGVTQTPKHLITATGQRVTLRCSPRSGDLSVYWYQQSLDQGLQFLIQYYNGEERAKGNILERFSAQQFPDLHSELNLSSLELGDSALYFCASSVAGGSSYNEQFFGPGTRLTVL.